Listed below are T cell receptor beta chains from one sample, sequenced in a study of T cell responses to AZD1222 COVID-19 vaccine. Profiling relied on immunoSEQ multiplex PCR, and the TCRdb table lists in-frame clones only, not all of them. Seen here are approximately 150,000 clones, 80% to 95% observed once, and the top ten hold 2.3%. Material: peripheral blood, obtained on day 0 of AZD1222 vaccination. These receptors all come from an adult in good health. Each CDR3 is given with its conserved first and last residue. A D gene is named only where the DNA matches it firmly. Some rows have no size entry. The others give once, few or many, or a class for an expanded clone.

abundance,v_gene,d_gene,len,j_gene,CDR3nt,CDR3aa
NA,TRBV12-3/TRBV12-4,NA,13,TRBJ1-1,TGTGCCAGCAGTAGGGGTACAGACACTGAAGCTTTCTTT,CASSRGTDTEAFF
NA,TRBV3-1/TRBV3-2,TRBD2,14,TRBJ2-1,TGTGCCAGCAGCCACCTAGCGGGGTGGGGTGAGCAGTTCTTC,CASSHLAGWGEQFF
NA,TRBV12-3/TRBV12-4,TRBD2,12,TRBJ2-4,TGTGCCAGCAGGGGGACTAGAAACATTCAGTACTTC,CASRGTRNIQYF
NA,TRBV24-1,TRBD2,18,TRBJ2-1,TGTGCCACCAGTGACTACCAAAGACTAGCGGGAGGTGTCAATGAGCAGTTCTTC,CATSDYQRLAGGVNEQFF
NA,TRBV5-1,NA,15,TRBJ1-6,TGCGCCAGCAGCCTGGGACCTGGCGGGGCTTCACCCCTCCACTTT,CASSLGPGGASPLHF
NA,TRBV25-1,TRBD2,15,TRBJ2-3,TGTGCCAGCAGTGACCGAGCGGGGGGCACAGATACGCAGTATTTT,CASSDRAGGTDTQYF
few,TRBV20-1,NA,11,TRBJ2-1,TGCAGTGCGGGTATATACAATGAGCAGTTCTTC,CSAGIYNEQFF
NA,TRBV30,NA,14,TRBJ1-6,TGTGCCTGGAGCCGGTGGGGGGTTAATTCACCCCTCCACTTT,CAWSRWGVNSPLHF
NA,TRBV12-3/TRBV12-4,NA,12,TRBJ2-5,TGTGCCAGCAGTCCAGGGGTAGGGACCCAGTACTTC,CASSPGVGTQYF
NA,TRBV19,TRBD1,15,TRBJ2-5,TGTGCCAGTAGTGACGACGGGACAGGGGGAGAGACCCAGTACTTC,CASSDDGTGGETQYF
once,TRBV15,TRBD1,14,TRBJ1-4,TGTGCCACCAGCCCTAGGAAGGGGGCTGAAAAACTGTTTTTT,CATSPRKGAEKLFF
NA,TRBV7-2,TRBD1,13,TRBJ2-7,TGTGCCAGCAGCTCAGGGGGCATTTACGAGCAGTACTTC,CASSSGGIYEQYF
once,TRBV21-1,NA,15,TRBJ2-7,TGTGCCAGCAGCAAAGGGGGACAGGGGGCTCACCTCCAGTACTTC,CASSKGGQGAHLQYF